These T cell receptor beta chains were read from a single sample in a study of blood T cell repertoires in COVID-19. This table comes from immunoSEQ multiplex PCR, and its TCRdb copy is limited to in-frame clones, with some not included. The sample contains some 260,000 clones, 88% of which appear only once. Sequencing was done on a sample of peripheral blood. The receptors were gathered from a man older than 75 with acute or convalescent COVID-19. Both conserved end residues are part of each CDR3. Each record gives: clone size, V gene, D gene, J gene, CDR3 DNA, CDR3 protein. D genes are given only for firm matches. The size entry is marked missing in some rows and otherwise reads once, few, many or a size class.

-	TRBV4-3	-	TRBJ2-3	TGCGCCAGCAGCCAGGGGGTAGGAGGGGCCGGAGATACGCAGTATTTT	CASSQGVGGAGDTQYF
-	TRBV5-4	TRBD1	TRBJ2-7	TGTGCCAGCAGCCTAACAGGGGCCTACGAGCAGTACTTC	CASSLTGAYEQYF
-	TRBV2	TRBD1	TRBJ2-4	TGTGCCAGCAGTGTAACAGGGGTTGGCAAAAACATTCAGTACTTC	CASSVTGVGKNIQYF
once	TRBV7-2	-	TRBJ2-7	TGTGCCAGCAGCTTAGTAAGGGGGGGTACGTCGGCCGAGCAGTACTTC	CASSLVRGGTSAEQYF
-	TRBV9	-	TRBJ2-3	TGTGCCAGCAGCTCAGGGGGCACAGATACGCAGTATTTT	CASSSGGTDTQYF
-	TRBV5-1	TRBD1	TRBJ2-1	TGCGCCAGCCGAGGGACAGGGAACTACAATGAGCAGTTCTTC	CASRGTGNYNEQFF
-	TRBV19	TRBD1	TRBJ1-6	TGTGCCAGTAGTCTGGGACGGGACAGCTCCTATAATTCACCCCTCCACTTT	CASSLGRDSSYNSPLHF
-	TRBV18	TRBD2	TRBJ2-3	TGTGCCAGCTCACCCCTAGCGGGGGGGCCAAGGTCAGATACGCAGTATTTT	CASSPLAGGPRSDTQYF
-	TRBV7-2	-	TRBJ2-1	TGTGCCAGCAGCTTTGATGGGCCCGCTAATGAGCAGTTCTTC	CASSFDGPANEQFF
-	TRBV20-1	-	TRBJ2-3	TGCAGTGCTAGTTGGTCCGGGATTGGGACAGATACGCAGTATTTT	CSASWSGIGTDTQYF
-	TRBV2	-	TRBJ1-5	TGTGCCAGCAAACGGGGAGGGGGGGATCAGCCCCAGCATTTT	CASKRGGGDQPQHF
-	TRBV10-3	TRBD2	TRBJ2-1	TGTGCCATCAGTGGTACTAGCGCGGTCTACAATGAGCAGTTCTTC	CAISGTSAVYNEQFF
-	TRBV5-8	-	TRBJ2-5	TGTGCCAGCAGCTTGGTCGTACTCAGGTCTAAAGAGACCCAGTACTTC	CASSLVVLRSKETQYF
-	TRBV3-1/TRBV3-2	-	TRBJ1-1	TGTGCCAGCAGCCAAGAATGGAGTACTGAAGCTTTCTTT	CASSQEWSTEAFF
-	TRBV3-1/TRBV3-2	TRBD1	TRBJ1-1	TGTGCCAGCAGCCAGGACAGGGGGCGGGTGAACACTGAAGCTTTCTTT	CASSQDRGRVNTEAFF
-	TRBV27	-	TRBJ2-2	TGTGCCAGCAGTTTAGCCCTTCTAGCGAGCGCGAACACCGGGGAGCTGTTTTTT	CASSLALLASANTGELFF
-	TRBV19	TRBD1	TRBJ1-1	TGTGCCAGTACCGCGACAGGGGGTCTCACTGAAGCTTTCTTT	CASTATGGLTEAFF
-	TRBV18	-	TRBJ2-6	TGTGCCAGCTCACCCGCGTACAGGGCTTCTGGGGCCAACGTCCTGACTTTC	CASSPAYRASGANVLTF